The 27 T cell receptor beta chains reported below all come from one sample, sequenced in a study of Ad26.COV2.S vaccination and SARS-CoV-2 variants. Documented treatment: some 20 received Ad26.COV2.S at low or high dose, single or two shots; about 5 received placebo; per-sample allocation not given. Each sample was drawn 63 days after the first injection (of vaccine or placebo). Profiling relied on immunoSEQ multiplex PCR, and the TCRdb table lists in-frame clones only, not all of them. The sample shows 300,000 to 400,000 clones, 65% to 90% of them seen only once. This specimen consisted of peripheral blood, obtained in a trial of Ad26.COV2.S vaccine versus placebo. The receptors were sampled from a person aged 18-60 years who received the Ad26.COV2.S COVID-19 vaccine or a placebo.

The chain is built from TRBV28 and TRBJ1-1, with D possibly being TRBD1 (6 bases). This CDR3 comprises 15 residues. Germline CDR1 is MDHEN and CDR2 is SYDVKM. With 3 bases removed from V and 2 bases from J, the gap between germline ends came to 13 bases. CDR3 bases: TGTGCCAGCAGTTTCGGGGGGCTGGTAAACACTGAAGCTTTCTTT. This sequence encodes CASSFGGLVNTEAFF.

This rearrangement joins TRBV21-1 to TRBJ2-7; the listed D gene, TRBD1, was not tested against the DNA. TRBV21-1 is a known pseudogene. The CDR3 loop spans 13 amino acids. DNA for the CDR3: TGTGCCAGCGGCTCGGACAGGGTGCCGGGCTGGTACTTC. Translating gives CASGSDRVPGWYF.

CDR3 in DNA: TGTGCCAGCTGGGGTAGCCCTATCGATACGCAGTATTTT. It codes for CASWGSPIDTQYF. This chain joins TRBV28 and TRBJ2-3; D uncertain. The CDR3 is made up of 13 amino acids. Trimming cost V 8 bases and J 6 bases, with 15 bases left between them. Germline CDR1 MDHEN, CDR2 SYDVKM.

This rearrangement joins TRBV2 to TRBJ1-1; D not resolved. Germline V gene data show CDR1 as SNHLY and CDR2 as FYNNEI. With 9 bases removed from V and 1 base from J, the gap between germline ends came to 12 bases. This CDR3 is built from 13 residues. CDR3 sequence (DNA): TGTGCCAGTACGTCCGAGGGGAACACTGAAGCTTTCTTT. Translation: CASTSEGNTEAFF. Looking up the rest from reference TRBV2 and TRBJ1-1 gives the full variable domain: EPEVTQTPSHQVTQMGQEVILRCVPISNHLYFYWYRQILGQKVEFLVSFYNNEISEKSEIFDDQFSVERPDGSNFTLKIRSTKLEDSAMYFCASTSEGNTEAFFGQGTRLTVV.

The genes are TRBV30 and TRBJ1-1; possible D gene TRBD1, 5 bases. Trimming removed 1 base from V and 0 bases from J, with 18 bases in between. The CDR3 is made up of 17 amino acids. CDR1 is GTSNPN and CDR2 is SVGIG in the germline V gene (reference sequence). As DNA, the CDR3 is TGTGCCTGGAGTGGGGGGGTGAGGGGCGGCATGAACACTGAAGCTTTCTTT. This translates into CAWSGGVRGGMNTEAFF.

The V gene is TRBV7-2, the J gene TRBJ2-7, with D possibly being TRBD2 (5 bases). CDR3 size: 17 residues. Germline V gene sequence: CDR1 SGHTA, CDR2 FQGNSA. V was trimmed by 1 base and J by 5 bases, leaving 21 bases between them. In DNA form, the CDR3 reads TGTGCCAGCAGCTTAGTGATGCTCAGGAGGACGTCCGACGAGCAGTACTTC. Translating it yields CASSLVMLRRTSDEQYF.

This clone was found a few times. The chain links TRBV10-3 to TRBJ1-1; D not certain. The CDR3 contains 12 residues. V lost 4 bases and J 11 bases, leaving 14 bases between the germline ends. In germline, CDR1 is ENHRY, CDR2 SYGVKD. Here the CDR3 reads CAISATAAGAFF. The DNA for the CDR3 is TGTGCCATCAGTGCTACGGCAGCTGGGGCTTTCTTT.

Turning to this clone: The junction departs from the called germline gene at one end, perhaps through a read error. The J gene is TRBJ2-2, the V gene TRBV18; 7 bases line up with TRBD2. The V gene's germline CDR1 is KGHSH and CDR2 LQKENI. The CDR3 spans 15 residues. The CDR3 region is CASSPLASGTGELFF. The CDR3 DNA is TGTGCCAGCTCCCCACTAGCGTCCGGCACCGGGGAGCTGTTTTTT. Filled out from reference TRBV18 and TRBJ2-2, the complete variable domain reads NAGVMQNPRHLVRRRGQEARLRCSPMKGHSHVYWYRQLPEEGLKFMVYLQKENIIDESGMPKERFSAEFPKEGPSILRIQQVVRGDSAAYFCASSPLASGTGELFFGEGSRLTVL.

The chain is built from TRBV12-3 or TRBV12-4 and TRBJ1-5; D unresolved. This CDR3 comprises 12 residues. V lost 4 bases, J lost 9 bases, and 10 bases lay in between. The CDR3 sequence: CASSWAVGPQHF. The DNA for the CDR3 is TGTGCCAGCAGTTGGGCCGTGGGGCCCCAGCATTTT.

The chain is built from TRBV19 and TRBJ1-2; the D is unclear. CDR1 is LNHDA and CDR2 is SQIVND in the germline V gene (reference sequence). The CDR3 sequence is 11 residues long. V shed 3 bases and J shed 6 bases, with 5 bases lying between them. CDR3 residues: CASSIGDGYTF. CDR3 coding DNA: TGTGCCAGTAGTATTGGGGATGGCTACACCTTC.

This clone was detected a few times. J is TRBJ1-1 and V is TRBV27; 7 nucleotides match TRBD1. V shed 6 bases, J shed 6 bases, and the junction held 1 base outside the gene matches. The CDR3 covers 11 residues. The germline CDR1 and CDR2 sequences are MNHEY and SMNVEV (reference sequence). CDR3 DNA: TGTGCCAGCAGAAGGGGGCCTGAAGCTTTCTTT. This encodes CASRRGPEAFF.

This chain connects TRBV6-2 or TRBV6-3 to TRBJ1-2; D ambiguous. The CDR3 has 14 amino acids. Trimming took 6 bases from V and 0 from J, leaving 11 bases between them. From germline, CDR1 is MNHEY and CDR2 SVGEGT. The CDR3 nucleotides are TGTGCCAGCAGGTACCGGACTGCTAACTATGGCTACACCTTC. Its translation is CASRYRTANYGYTF.

V usage is TRBV6-7 and J usage is TRBJ1-3; 7 positions agree with TRBD1. TRBV6-7 is marked as an open reading frame, function uncertain. Trimming cost V 2 bases and J 0 bases; bases outside gene matches: 10. This CDR3 has 18 amino acids. The CDR3 here is CASSYRAKQGSSGNTIYF. As DNA, the CDR3 is TGTGCCAGCAGTTACCGGGCAAAACAGGGGAGCTCTGGAAACACCATATATTTT.

J is TRBJ1-1 and V is TRBV25-1; D call uncertain. With 0 bases removed from V and 4 bases from J, the gap between germline ends came to 0 bases. Germline assignment: CDR1 MGHDK and CDR2 SYGVNS. The length of the CDR3 is 11 residues. CDR3 region: CASSEYTEAFF. The CDR3, as DNA: TGTGCCAGCAGTGAATACACTGAAGCTTTCTTT.

The chain employs TRBV6-5 and TRBJ1-5; 9 bases are shared with TRBD1. CDR1 is MNHEY and CDR2 is SVGAGI in the germline V gene. The J segment lost 7 bases and the V segment lost 4 bases, leaving 8 bases of the junction unmatched. The CDR3 extends over 15 amino acids. CDR3 bases: TGTGCCAGCAGTTCGGTACAGGGGGCGAACCAGCCCCAGCATTTT. This sequence encodes CASSSVQGANQPQHF.

This chain's CDR3 is CASSDKAKRWEKLFF. The CDR3 nucleotides are TGTGCCAGCAGTGATAAGGCCAAAAGGTGGGAAAAACTGTTTTTT. The chain joins TRBV2 to TRBJ1-4; D ambiguous. Per germline, CDR1 SNHLY and CDR2 FYNNEI. The CDR3 spans 15 residues. The germline V and J ends were trimmed by 3 bases and 8 bases, with 16 bases remaining between them.

The genes are TRBV28 and TRBJ1-4, with D possibly being TRBD1 (5 bases). Germline CDR1 is MDHEN and CDR2 is SYDVKM. V dropped 1 base and J dropped 6 bases, with 12 bases sitting between them. CDR3 length: 15 amino acids. The chain's CDR3 is CASSLLQGLDEKLFF. In DNA form, the CDR3 reads TGTGCCAGCAGTTTATTGCAGGGCTTGGATGAAAAACTGTTTTTT.

The chain employs TRBV7-2 and TRBJ2-5; 12 bases map to TRBD2. The V segment lost 5 bases and the J segment 2 bases; nucleotides outside the gene matches: 6. The germline V gene encodes CDR1 SGHTA and CDR2 FQGNSA. This CDR3 is built from 16 residues. The CDR3 DNA sequence: TGTGCCAGCAGCCGCCGAGGGACTAGCGGGCAAGAGACCCAGTACTTC. Translation: CASSRRGTSGQETQYF.

V and J are TRBV27 and TRBJ1-3, with unresolved D. V gave up 0 bases and J gave up 1 base, with 4 bases separating them. The CDR3 length is 14 residues. Germline CDR1 and CDR2: MNHEY and SMNVEV (reference sequence). CDR3 loop: CASSLSGSGNTIYF. CDR3 in DNA: TGTGCCAGCAGTTTATCAGGGTCTGGAAACACCATATATTTT.

The chain employs TRBV6-1 and TRBJ2-7; D is undetermined. The germline V gene encodes CDR1 MNHNS and CDR2 SASEGT. CDR3 size: 15 residues. V was cut by 2 bases and J by 6 bases, with 17 bases left in between. The CDR3 sequence: CASSEYKWESTEQYF. The DNA of the CDR3 is TGTGCCAGCAGTGAATATAAGTGGGAAAGTACCGAGCAGTACTTC.

The chain is built from TRBV2 and TRBJ1-4, with a tentative D call TRBD1 (6 bases). Trimming stripped 8 bases from V and 8 bases from J, with 21 bases between. The CDR3 is 15 residues long. The germline gives CDR1 SNHLY, CDR2 FYNNEI. CDR3 in amino acids: CASYGKGVRGEKLFF. The DNA for the CDR3 is TGTGCCAGCTATGGAAAGGGGGTTCGAGGGGAAAAACTGTTTTTT.

The rearrangement uses TRBV6-2 or TRBV6-3 and TRBJ2-3, with a possible D match to TRBD2 (6 bases). Germline-derived CDR1 and CDR2 are MNHEY and SVGEGT. The CDR3 sequence is 16 residues long. Trimming pared 5 bases from V and 3 bases from J, leaving 18 bases between. DNA of the CDR3: TGTGCCAGCAGTCTAATCGGGGGACGGGGGACAGATACGCAGTATTTT. This codes for CASSLIGGRGTDTQYF.

V is TRBV27 and J is TRBJ2-7, with 7 nucleotides matching TRBD2. This CDR3 has 14 residues. CDR1 is MNHEY and CDR2 is SMNVEV in the germline V gene (reference sequence). The V and J ends lost 5 bases and 6 bases, in that order; junction bases with no gene match: 10. CDR3 DNA sequence: TGTGCCAGCAGTGTGGGACTAAGTTTCGGCGAGCAGTACTTC. The encoded protein is CASSVGLSFGEQYF.

The chain has TRBV28 and TRBJ2-2; D call uncertain. Trimming stripped 2 bases from V and 8 bases from J, with 15 bases between. Germline V gives CDR1 MDHEN, CDR2 SYDVKM. The CDR3 loop spans 15 amino acids. In nucleotides, the CDR3 is TGTGCCAGCAGTTTACCCAGGACCTCGAAAGGGGAGCTGTTTTTT. This gives the protein CASSLPRTSKGELFF.

The chain has TRBV19 and TRBJ2-5, with D possibly being TRBD2 (5 bases). Germline V gene sequence: CDR1 LNHDA, CDR2 SQIVND (reference sequence). Trimming cost V 5 bases and J 5 bases, with 21 bases left between them. This CDR3 has 16 amino acids. CDR3 protein: CASSSGEGMARETQYF. Written as DNA, the CDR3 is TGTGCCAGTAGTTCAGGCGAGGGAATGGCCCGGGAGACCCAGTACTTC.

The chain has TRBV10-3 and TRBJ2-4; 13 nucleotides match TRBD2. Germline-derived CDR1 and CDR2 are ENHRY and SYGVKD. Trimming took 2 bases from V and 0 from J; bases not matched to a gene: 10. There are 20 residues in the CDR3. CDR3 sequence reads: CAISERATSGGPQAKNIQYF. In DNA form, the CDR3 reads TGTGCCATCAGTGAGAGAGCGACTAGCGGGGGGCCTCAAGCCAAAAACATTCAGTACTTC.

The chain couples TRBV4-3 to TRBJ2-7; D possibly corresponds to TRBD2 (5 bases). The CDR3 length is 15 residues. V was shortened by 1 base and J by 6 bases, with 16 bases between the two germline ends. Per the germline V gene, CDR1 is LGHNA and CDR2 is YSLEER. The CDR3: CASSQGTSRVSEQYF. The CDR3 nucleotides are TGCGCCAGCAGCCAAGGCACTAGTCGAGTAAGCGAGCAGTACTTC.